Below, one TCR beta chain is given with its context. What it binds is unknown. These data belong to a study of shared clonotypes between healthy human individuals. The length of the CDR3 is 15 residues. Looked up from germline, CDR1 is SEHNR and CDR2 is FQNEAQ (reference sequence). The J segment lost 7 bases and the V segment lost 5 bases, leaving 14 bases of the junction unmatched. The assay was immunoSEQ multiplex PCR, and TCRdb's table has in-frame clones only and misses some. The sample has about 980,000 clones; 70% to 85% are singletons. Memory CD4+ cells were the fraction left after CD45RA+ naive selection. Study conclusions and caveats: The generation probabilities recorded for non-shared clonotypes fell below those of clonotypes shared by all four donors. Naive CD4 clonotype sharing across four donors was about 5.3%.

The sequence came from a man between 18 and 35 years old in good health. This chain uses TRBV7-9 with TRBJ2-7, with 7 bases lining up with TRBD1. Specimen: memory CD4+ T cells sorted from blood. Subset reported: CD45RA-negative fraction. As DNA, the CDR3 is TGTGCCAGCAGCCAATGGGACAGCGACTTCGGGGAGCAGTACTTC. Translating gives CASSQWDSDFGEQYF.